What follows describes a single TCR beta chain. The record originates from a study of blood T cell repertoires in COVID-19. Turning to the study itself: The samples span acute and convalescent COVID-19 from the United States, Italy and Spain. The cDNA or gDNA used as material had been derived from T cells, B-cell-depleted T cells, or PBMCs.

The length of the CDR3 is 15 residues. Trimming stripped 9 bases from V and 1 base from J, with 18 bases between. The germline CDR1 and CDR2 sequences are LNHDA and SQIVND (reference sequence). Clones were sequenced by immunoSEQ multiplex PCR, and TCRdb holds only the in-frame ones, with some missing. The sample includes approximately 190,000 clones, roughly 87% of them seen just once. Seattle patient enrollment occurred during active infection, with longitudinal follow-up thereafter. The source is a woman aged 55-69 years with COVID-19, enrolled during active disease. This rearrangement joins TRBV19 to TRBJ1-1; possible D gene TRBD1, 6 bases. What was sequenced was peripheral blood. The CDR3, as DNA: TGTGCCAGCTACAGGGAACCGGGACGGAACACTGAAGCTTTCTTT. Translated: CASYREPGRNTEAFF. The full variable domain, in which reference TRBV19 and TRBJ1-1 provide the parts outside the CDR3, is DGGITQSPKYLFRKEGQNVTLSCEQNLNHDAMYWYRQDPGQGLRLIYYSQIVNDFQKGDIAEGYSVSREKKESFPLTVTSAQKNPTAFYLCASYREPGRNTEAFFGQGTRLTVV.